Listed here are 32 T cell receptor beta chains from one sample, sequenced in a study of blood T cell repertoires in COVID-19. Assay used: immunoSEQ multiplex PCR; TCRdb lists only in-frame clones, some missing. The table lists 150,000 to 200,000 clones, less than 85% of them singletons. The sample comprised PBMCs or T cells enriched from blood (not recorded which). The receptors here all came from a woman aged 60-75 years with acute COVID-19.

J is TRBJ2-5 and V is TRBV27; TRBD2 agrees at 7 bases. The junction had 9 bases not matched to a gene; V was cut back by 6 bases and J by 5 bases. CDR3 size: 14 residues. Germline CDR1 reads MNHEY; CDR2 reads SMNVEV (reference sequence). CDR3 nucleotide sequence: TGTGCCAGCAGGCGCCGGGGGGTGTGGGAGACCCAGTACTTC. It translates to CASRRRGVWETQYF.

The chain uses TRBV28 and TRBJ1-2, with unresolved D. Germline-derived CDR1 and CDR2 are MDHEN and SYDVKM. CDR3 length equals 12 residues. V gave up 5 bases and J gave up 7 bases, with 11 bases separating them. The CDR3 here is CASSQTTGGYTF. The CDR3 DNA sequence: TGTGCCAGCAGTCAGACAACCGGTGGCTACACCTTC.

The rearrangement uses TRBV5-4 and TRBJ2-1; 9 bases line up with TRBD1. CDR3 length: 15 residues. Germline V gene data show CDR1 as SGHNT and CDR2 as YYREEE (reference sequence). V lost 4 bases, J lost 7 bases, and 9 bases stayed unmatched. CDR3 in DNA: TGTGCCAGCAGCCTTATTCGACAGGGGGGTAATGAGCAGTTCTTC. Its translation: CASSLIRQGGNEQFF.

The chain carries TRBV3-1 (or the pseudogene TRBV3-2) and TRBJ1-2; a weak D match, TRBD1 (6 bases). The germline gives CDR1 LGHDT, CDR2 YNNKEL (reference sequence). The CDR3 extends over 13 amino acids. Trimming cost V 4 bases and J 6 bases, with 12 bases left between them. The CDR3 DNA sequence: TGTGCCAGCAGCCTACAGGGTCTTGATGGCTACACCTTC. It translates to CASSLQGLDGYTF.

The chain uses TRBV6-5 and TRBJ1-5, with TRBD1 matching over 8 bases. J gave up 5 bases and V 8 bases, and 8 bases lay outside the gene matches. Germline assignment: CDR1 MNHEY and CDR2 SVGAGI. This CDR3 contains 14 residues. CDR3 DNA: TGTGCCAGCCAGGGGGCCGGGTTCGATCAGCCCCAGCATTTT. Translating it yields CASQGAGFDQPQHF.

The J gene is TRBJ2-5, the V gene TRBV9; 9 bases fit TRBD2. The CDR3 length is 17 residues. CDR1 and CDR2 from the germline V gene are SGDLS and YYNGEE. J gave up 3 bases and V 0 bases, and 9 bases lay outside the gene matches. The CDR3 loop reads CASSVALGGGAEETQYF. CDR3 bases: TGTGCCAGCAGCGTAGCATTGGGCGGGGGGGCGGAAGAGACCCAGTACTTC.

V and J are TRBV24-1 and TRBJ2-2; D unresolved. The CDR3 length is 15 residues. CDR1 and CDR2 (germline): KGHDR, SFDVKD. V was clipped by 6 bases and J by 7 bases, with 17 bases between them. CDR3: CATSLSSKGDGELFF. The CDR3 coding sequence is TGTGCCACCAGTTTAAGTTCGAAAGGAGACGGGGAGCTGTTTTTT.

The chain joins TRBV9 to TRBJ2-5, with D possibly TRBD1 on 6 matching bases. V was pared by 3 bases and J by 5 bases, with 14 bases between. The CDR3 contains 14 residues. CDR1 is SGDLS, CDR2 YYNGEE, per germline. The CDR3 DNA follows: TGTGCCAGCAGCGCCTCACAGGGACCGGAGACCCAGTACTTC. This gives the protein CASSASQGPETQYF.

This chain links TRBV10-3 with TRBJ1-1, with D maybe TRBD1 (6 bases). Germline V gives CDR1 ENHRY, CDR2 SYGVKD. The CDR3 loop spans 14 amino acids. V was trimmed by 5 bases and J by 1 base, leaving 11 bases between them. The CDR3 nucleotides read TGTGCCATCAGTTTTGCAGGGGAGAACACTGAAGCTTTCTTT. Its translation is CAISFAGENTEAFF.

The V call is TRBV6-5, the J call TRBJ1-1; D gene unclear. The germline V gene encodes CDR1 MNHEY and CDR2 SVGAGI. CDR3 length: 14 amino acids. V lost 2 bases to trimming and J lost 0 bases, with 7 bases between them. CDR3 DNA: TGTGCCAGCAGTTACCACATATTGAACACTGAAGCTTTCTTT. Residues: CASSYHILNTEAFF.

V and J are TRBV10-3 and TRBJ2-1; 10 bases agree with TRBD2. The CDR3 extends over 14 amino acids. Germline V lookup: CDR1 ENHRY, CDR2 SYGVKD. V was pared by 3 bases and J by 12 bases, with 8 bases of the junction left unmatched. This CDR3 reads CAISDSLAGVMQFF. The DNA of the CDR3 is TGTGCCATCAGTGATTCGCTAGCGGGAGTTATGCAGTTCTTC.

This clone was counted a few times. The sample contains more than one DNA sequence encoding this CDR3. The chain combines TRBV15 with TRBJ1-2; TRBD1 matches 9 bases. J lost 4 bases, V lost 2 bases, and 2 bases had no gene match. The length of the CDR3 is 14 residues. Germline CDR1 and CDR2: LNHNV and YYDKDF (reference sequence). CDR3 loop: CATSRRTGAYGYTF. The DNA for the CDR3 is TGTGCCACCAGCAGACGGACAGGGGCCTATGGCTACACCTTC.

The chain couples TRBV4-3 to TRBJ1-6; possible D gene TRBD1, 5 bases. Trimming removed 4 bases from V and 4 bases from J, with 11 bases in between. The CDR3 covers 15 residues. The germline V gene encodes CDR1 LGHNA and CDR2 YSLEER. The CDR3 region is CASSRGTGYNSPLHF. As DNA, the CDR3 is TGCGCCAGCAGCCGCGGGACGGGGTATAATTCACCCCTCCACTTT.

The V and J genes are TRBV5-6 and TRBJ1-3; D gene ambiguous. Trimming removed 1 base at V and 2 bases at J, with 7 bases between. Germline V lookup: CDR1 SGHDT, CDR2 YYEEEE. CDR3 length: 14 amino acids. The CDR3 nucleotides are TGTGCCAGCAGCTTGTCGGAGACTGGAAACACCATATATTTT. Its protein is CASSLSETGNTIYF.

The J gene is TRBJ1-1, the V gene TRBV10-1, with D possibly being TRBD1 (5 bases). This CDR3 is built from 13 residues. From germline, CDR1 is WNHNN and CDR2 SYGVQD (reference sequence). The germline V and J ends were trimmed by 0 bases and 11 bases, with 13 bases remaining between them. CDR3 sequence reads: CASSESGRRGAFF. Here the CDR3 DNA reads TGCGCCAGCAGTGAGTCGGGGCGGCGGGGGGCTTTCTTT.

This clone was seen only once. The V call is TRBV3-1 (or the pseudogene TRBV3-2), the J call TRBJ2-2; weak D call: TRBD2 (6 bases). This CDR3 is 16 amino acids long. Germline values: CDR1 LGHDT, CDR2 YNNKEL (reference sequence). V was trimmed by 2 bases and J by 8 bases, leaving 18 bases between them. DNA for the CDR3: TGTGCCAGCAGCCAAAGTGCCGGGAGAACTTGGGGGGAGCTGTTTTTT. It yields the protein CASSQSAGRTWGELFF.

In DNA, the CDR3 is TGTGCCAGCAGCCGGACAGGCCGCTATGGCTACACCTTC. Amino acid sequence: CASSRTGRYGYTF. This chain connects TRBV6-5 to TRBJ1-2; TRBD1 matches 7 bases. J was trimmed by 4 bases and V by 6 bases; bases with no gene match: 5. The CDR3 contains 13 residues. Germline CDR1 MNHEY, CDR2 SVGAGI.

For the CDR3, the DNA is TGTGCCAGCAGTTTCAGGTCTAGCAATCAGCCCCAGCATTTT. Protein product: CASSFRSSNQPQHF. The chain links TRBV6-5 to TRBJ1-5; D unclear. V dropped 4 bases and J dropped 0 bases, with 7 bases sitting between them. The germline CDR1 and CDR2 sequences are MNHEY and SVGAGI. CDR3 length: 14 amino acids.

This clone was detected only once. The CDR3 sequence: CASSFSETQYF. CDR3 DNA: TGTGCCAGCAGTTTCTCGGAGACCCAGTACTTC. The chain carries TRBV12-3 or TRBV12-4 and TRBJ2-5; no definite D call. The CDR3 length is 11 residues. V lost 3 bases and J 5 bases, leaving 4 bases between the germline ends.

A note on this clone: Other DNA variants within this sample encode the same CDR3. V is TRBV11-3 and J is TRBJ2-3, with D unclear. Germline V lookup: CDR1 SGHNT, CDR2 YENEEA. The V end lost 2 bases, the J end lost 1 base, and 7 bases lay between the germline ends. There are 14 residues in the CDR3. The CDR3 sequence: CASSLSRGTDTQYF. As DNA, the CDR3 is TGTGCCAGCAGCTTATCTCGGGGCACAGATACGCAGTATTTT.

The chain is built from TRBV7-2 and TRBJ1-2, with TRBD1 matching 9 bases. This CDR3 spans 18 amino acids. J was trimmed by 4 bases and V by 5 bases; bases with no gene match: 17. CDR1 and CDR2 (germline): SGHTA, FQGNSA. The CDR3 is CASSPQGLYRGRFYGYTF. CDR3 DNA: TGTGCCAGCAGCCCCCAGGGGTTATACAGGGGGCGGTTCTATGGCTACACCTTC.

The chain combines TRBV3-1 (or the pseudogene TRBV3-2) with TRBJ2-3; no clear D gene. V lost 2 bases, J lost 3 bases, and 9 bases lay in between. Germline CDR1 is LGHDT and CDR2 is YNNKEL (reference sequence). The CDR3 sequence is 14 residues long. For the CDR3, the DNA is TGTGCCAGCAGCCAAAAGACTGAAACAGATACGCAGTATTTT. Its translation: CASSQKTETDTQYF.

V usage is TRBV5-6 and J usage is TRBJ1-4, with 7 bases fitting TRBD1. The CDR3 spans 14 residues. Germline V gene lookup returns CDR1 SGHDT and CDR2 YYEEEE. J gave up 3 bases and V 4 bases, and 3 bases lay outside the gene matches. The CDR3 reads CASSQGQPNEKLFF. DNA for the CDR3: TGTGCCAGCAGCCAGGGACAGCCTAATGAAAAACTGTTTTTT.

A single count supports this clone. The rearrangement uses TRBV5-4 and TRBJ1-2; 10 bases fit TRBD1. The ends lost 0 bases at V and 8 bases at J; junction bases unmatched: 7. This CDR3 is 15 amino acids long. Germline lookup yields CDR1 SGHNT and CDR2 YYREEE (reference sequence). CDR3 DNA sequence: TGTGCCAGCAGCTTGGCCGGGACAGGGGTCAGGGGCTACACCTTC. Its protein product is CASSLAGTGVRGYTF.

The J gene is TRBJ1-1, the V gene TRBV19, with 9 positions matching TRBD1. This CDR3 spans 18 amino acids. The V gene end was trimmed by 3 bases and the J gene end by 0 bases; junction bases not matched to a gene: 11. Germline lookup yields CDR1 LNHDA and CDR2 SQIVND (reference sequence). CDR3 amino acids: CASSIPNRGQGMNTEAFF. The CDR3 nucleotides read TGTGCCAGTAGTATCCCCAACAGAGGACAGGGGATGAACACTGAAGCTTTCTTT.

This rearrangement joins TRBV2 to TRBJ1-2; TRBD1 aligns across 9 bases. The CDR3 runs to 14 residues. Germline loops: CDR1 SNHLY, CDR2 FYNNEI. With V trimmed by 5 bases and J by 7 bases, 8 bases remained unmatched. Here the CDR3 DNA reads TGTGCCAGCAGTACCCCGGGACAGGGTTCTGGCTACACCTTC. Translating it yields CASSTPGQGSGYTF. Full variable domain (missing parts from reference TRBV2 and TRBJ1-2): EPEVTQTPSHQVTQMGQEVILRCVPISNHLYFYWYRQILGQKVEFLVSFYNNEISEKSEIFDDQFSVERPDGSNFTLKIRSTKLEDSAMYFCASSTPGQGSGYTFGSGTRLTVV.

This chain links TRBV6-2 or TRBV6-3 with TRBJ2-2; 10 bases are a match to TRBD1. This CDR3 contains 16 residues. V was pared by 6 bases and J by 5 bases, with 9 bases of the junction left unmatched. Germline V gene data show CDR1 as MNHEY and CDR2 as SVGEGT. As DNA, the CDR3 is TGTGCCAGCAGCAATCCGGGACAGGGGATGACCGGGGAGCTGTTTTTT. It translates to CASSNPGQGMTGELFF.

The J gene is TRBJ1-1, the V gene TRBV4-2; D not certain. The V end was cut by 0 bases, the J end by 3 bases, with 17 bases between. There are 17 residues in the CDR3. Germline values: CDR1 LGHNA, CDR2 YNFKEQ. The CDR3 bases are TGTGCCAGCAGCCAAGAGGTGCTAGGAGGTCGGGACACTGAAGCTTTCTTT. Protein sequence: CASSQEVLGGRDTEAFF.

The CDR3 spells CASGGGAREKLFF. DNA for the CDR3: TGTGCCAGCGGCGGGGGGGCGCGAGAAAAACTGTTTTTT. The chain couples TRBV12-3 or TRBV12-4 to TRBJ1-4; perhaps TRBD1 as D (6 bases). The CDR3 is 13 amino acids. Trimming took 8 bases from V and 8 from J, leaving 15 bases between them.

This clone was counted once. V and J are TRBV6-5 and TRBJ2-2, with a weak D call TRBD2 (6 bases). Germline V CDR1 and CDR2: MNHEY, SVGAGI. V lost 6 bases to trimming and J lost 6 bases, with 8 bases between them. The CDR3 loop spans 12 amino acids. The chain's CDR3 is CASRGGAGELFF. As DNA, the CDR3 is TGTGCCAGCAGGGGGGGTGCCGGGGAGCTGTTTTTT.

This rearrangement joins TRBV19 to TRBJ1-2; weak D call: TRBD1 (5 bases). V lost 5 bases and J lost 5, with 12 bases in between. This CDR3 comprises 13 residues. CDR1 is LNHDA, CDR2 SQIVND, per germline (reference sequence). The CDR3 DNA reads as TGTGCCAGTAGTTTCGCGGACATATATGGCTACACCTTC. Translating gives CASSFADIYGYTF.

The chain carries TRBV7-2 and TRBJ2-1; TRBD2 matches 7 bases. The CDR3 contains 12 residues. Germline-derived CDR1 and CDR2 are SGHTA and FQGNSA. V lost 11 bases and J lost 4; bases outside the gene matches: 5. CDR3 in DNA: TGTGCCGTCGAGCGGGGTTACAATGAGCAGTTCTTC. This codes for CAVERGYNEQFF. The whole variable domain, remainder taken from reference TRBV7-2 and TRBJ2-1, is GAGVSQSPSNKVTEKGKDVELRCDPISGHTALYWYRQSLGQGLEFLIYFQGNSAPDKSGLPSDRFSAERTGGSVSTLTIQRTQQEDSAVYLCAVERGYNEQFFGPGTRLTVL.